What follows is one TCR beta chain and its context. The sample originates from a study of control samples from healthy donors and cancer patients. The V segment lost 2 bases and the J segment 2 bases; nucleotides outside the gene matches: 4. The CDR3 extends over 15 amino acids. Germline V gives CDR1 SGHTA, CDR2 FQGNSA. Assay: immunoSEQ multiplex PCR; the TCRdb copy retains only in-frame clones and omits some. The sample records some 35,000 clones, roughly 92% being singletons. This TCR came from a middle-aged man with colorectal cancer. The chain links TRBV7-2 to TRBJ2-3; 7 positions match TRBD1. The sequenced sample consisted of PBMCs. CDR3 bases: TGTGCCAGCAGCTTAACGGGGACAGCCACAGATACGCAGTATTTT. The encoded protein is CASSLTGTATDTQYF.